The 26 T cell receptor beta chains in this list originate from one sample, sequenced in a study of molecular identifiers for immune sequencing clone quantification. TCRdb passed the PCR reads through MiXCR, listing each CDR3 protein once. The table includes about 640,000 distinct CDR3 sequences, 15% to 20% detected once. Sequenced sample: naive CD8+ T cells from blood, with Jurkat cell RNA spiked in. The sample's subset: FACS-sorted CD8+CD4-CCR7+CD45RA+ naive T cells. These receptors were taken from a human donor in good health. Some libraries in this study had Jurkat cell RNA spiked in.

This clonotype was counted ten times or more. The chain uses TRBV28 and TRBJ2-5; 7 positions match TRBD1. J was trimmed by 5 bases and V by 3 bases; bases with no gene match: 6. The germline V gene encodes CDR1 MDHEN and CDR2 SYDVKM. CDR3 length equals 14 residues. This CDR3 is CASSFLTGVETQYF. In nucleotides, the CDR3 is TGTGCCAGCAGTTTCTTAACAGGGGTGGAGACCCAGTACTTC.

The rearrangement joins TRBV27 to TRBJ1-6; 7 bases map to TRBD1. The V gene end was trimmed by 5 bases and the J gene end by 7 bases; junction bases not matched to a gene: 14. The CDR3 is 17 residues long. Per germline, CDR1 MNHEY and CDR2 SMNVEV (reference sequence). This chain's CDR3 is CASSPGLNRGGNSPLHF. CDR3 sequence (DNA): TGTGCCAGCAGTCCCGGACTCAACAGGGGTGGCAATTCACCCCTCCACTTT.

This clonotype was counted at least ten times. V is TRBV30 and J is TRBJ2-7; 7 nucleotides line up with TRBD2. The CDR3 spans 16 residues. Per germline, CDR1 GTSNPN and CDR2 SVGIG (reference sequence). V lost 2 bases, J lost 2 bases, and 12 bases stayed unmatched. DNA of the CDR3: TGTGCCTGGAGTCTGCGGGTGGGGGGGTACCCCTACGAGCAGTACTTC. Protein sequence: CAWSLRVGGYPYEQYF.

This clonotype was found many times. The rearrangement joins TRBV7-8 to TRBJ2-7, with no clear D. V dropped 4 bases and J dropped 3 bases, with 7 bases sitting between them. Germline V gene sequence: CDR1 SGHVS, CDR2 FQNEAQ. The CDR3 contains 12 residues. This chain's CDR3 is CASSSPDYEQYF. The CDR3 DNA reads TGTGCCAGCAGCTCCCCAGACTACGAGCAGTACTTC.

This clonotype was picked up many times. This rearrangement joins TRBV13 to TRBJ1-1, with unresolved D. The CDR3 is 13 amino acids. Trimming removed 5 bases at V and 0 bases at J, with 7 bases between. Germline CDR1 PRHDT, CDR2 FYEKMQ (reference sequence). CDR3 in amino acids: CASSPTMNTEAFF. As DNA, the CDR3 is TGTGCCAGCAGCCCTACTATGAACACTGAAGCTTTCTTT.

This clonotype was seen only a few times. This chain links TRBV11-2 with TRBJ1-2, with 10 bases aligning to TRBD1. The CDR3 is made up of 12 amino acids. CDR1 SGHAT and CDR2 FQNNGV come from the germline V gene. The J segment lost 7 bases and the V segment lost 10 bases, leaving 6 bases of the junction unmatched. The chain's CDR3 is CANDRGRTGYTF. The DNA of the CDR3 is TGTGCCAACGACAGGGGGCGCACTGGCTACACCTTC.

In its sample, this clonotype was seen many times. V gene TRBV27 combines with J gene TRBJ2-1; 9 nucleotides line up with TRBD2. Trimming removed 2 bases from V and 2 bases from J; junction bases left unmatched: 1. This CDR3 is built from 15 residues. Germline CDR1 is MNHEY and CDR2 is SMNVEV (reference sequence). The CDR3 reads CASSLVAGAYNEQFF. For the CDR3, the DNA is TGTGCCAGCAGTTTAGTAGCGGGGGCCTACAATGAGCAGTTCTTC.

As for this clonotype: Given a much more abundant clone one base away, this may be a read error. It is likely a read error, because the conserved phenylalanine at the end of the CDR3 is missing. The rearrangement uses TRBV2 and TRBJ2-7; TRBD1 matches 9 bases. Per the germline V gene, CDR1 is SNHLY and CDR2 is FYNNEI. There are 15 residues in the CDR3. After removal of 6 bases from V and 5 bases from J, the junction contained 11 bases not matched to a gene. The CDR3 coding sequence is TGTGCCAGCAGAGACCCGGGACAGGGCCCTGACGAGCAGTACTCC. It translates to CASRDPGQGPDEQYS.

This clonotype showed up many times. The chain couples TRBV28 to TRBJ2-7; D gene uncertain. Trimming took 5 bases from V and 3 from J, leaving 14 bases between them. The germline gives CDR1 MDHEN, CDR2 SYDVKM. The CDR3 consists of 14 residues. CDR3 sequence reads: CASSPESGFYEQYF. The CDR3 bases are TGTGCCAGCAGTCCGGAATCCGGGTTCTACGAGCAGTACTTC. Full variable domain (remainder filled in from reference TRBV28 and TRBJ2-7): DVKVTQSSRYLVKRTGEKVFLECVQDMDHENMFWYRQDPGLGLRLIYFSYDVKMKEKGDIPEGYSVSREKKERFSLILESASTNQTSMYLCASSPESGFYEQYFGPGTRLTVT.

This clonotype has a handful of counts. The genes are TRBV7-9 and TRBJ2-1; D is uncertain. Trimming removed 8 bases at V and 2 bases at J, with 10 bases between. CDR1 is SEHNR and CDR2 is FQNEAQ in the germline V gene (reference sequence). The CDR3 totals 13 residues. CDR3 DNA: TGTGCCAGCTTTGATGTACCCTACAATGAGCAGTTCTTC. Protein: CASFDVPYNEQFF. Full variable domain (rest looked up from reference TRBV7-9 and TRBJ2-1): DTGVSQNPRHKITKRGQNVTFRCDPISEHNRLYWYRQTLGQGPEFLTYFQNEAQLEKSRLLSDRFSAERPKGSFSTLEIQRTEQGDSAMYLCASFDVPYNEQFFGPGTRLTVL.

This clonotype was counted ten times or more. The chain uses TRBV28 and TRBJ2-5; 11 bases agree with TRBD2. CDR3 size: 16 residues. Germline trimming cut 5 bases from V and 0 bases from J; bases unmatched to any gene: 5. Looked up from germline, CDR1 is MDHEN and CDR2 is SYDVKM. The chain's CDR3 is CASSGTSGAYQETQYF. The CDR3 DNA sequence: TGTGCCAGCAGTGGGACTAGCGGAGCGTACCAAGAGACCCAGTACTTC.

Details on this clonotype: Being one base from a much bigger clone, this may be a read error. This sequence joins TRBV7-8 and TRBJ2-7; 9 bases fit TRBD1. This CDR3 is 15 amino acids long. Germline V CDR1 and CDR2: SGHVS, FQNEAQ. CDR3 bases: TGTGCCAGCAGCCCCTTACAGGGGGCGGCCTACGAGCGGTACTTC. This encodes CASSPLQGAAYERYF.

Details on this clonotype: One junction end disagrees with the germline gene, perhaps due to a read error. This chain joins TRBV13 and TRBJ1-1; D ambiguous. CDR1 is PRHDT, CDR2 FYEKMQ, per germline (reference sequence). The CDR3 extends over 14 amino acids. In nucleotides, the CDR3 is TGTGCCAGCAGCTTACTAGCAGATAACACTGAAGTTTTCTTT. Protein sequence: CASSLLADNTEVFF. The full variable domain, completed using reference TRBV13 and TRBJ1-1, is AAGVIQSPRHLIKEKRETATLKCYPIPRHDTVYWYQQGPGQDPQFLISFYEKMQSDKGSIPDRFSAQQFSDYHSELNMSSLELGDSALYFCASSLLADNTEVFFGQGTRLTVV.

The chain has TRBV19 and TRBJ2-5, with D possibly matching TRBD2 (6 bases). Trimming removed 1 base from V and 5 bases from J, with 11 bases in between. This CDR3 comprises 14 residues. The germline V gene encodes CDR1 LNHDA and CDR2 SQIVND (reference sequence). CDR3 loop: CASSIGAGPETQYF. The CDR3 DNA reads TGTGCCAGTAGTATAGGGGCGGGACCCGAGACCCAGTACTTC.

This clonotype was seen repeatedly, ten times or more. The chain links TRBV28 to TRBJ1-5; possibly TRBD1 for D (5 bases). The CDR3 has 16 amino acids. CDR1 and CDR2 (germline): MDHEN, SYDVKM. Trimming removed 7 bases at V and 0 bases at J, with 16 bases between. CDR3 nucleotides: TGTGCCAGCACCCTGGGTCCAGGGAATAGCAATCAGCCCCAGCATTTT. This translates into CASTLGPGNSNQPQHF. Combining the CDR3 with reference TRBV28 and TRBJ1-5 gives the whole variable domain DVKVTQSSRYLVKRTGEKVFLECVQDMDHENMFWYRQDPGLGLRLIYFSYDVKMKEKGDIPEGYSVSREKKERFSLILESASTNQTSMYLCASTLGPGNSNQPQHFGDGTRLSIL.

Worth noting for this clonotype: A much larger clone is a single base away; this may be a read error. V gene TRBV6-5 combines with J gene TRBJ1-1; D gene unclear. This CDR3 has 11 residues. CDR1 is MNHEY, CDR2 SVGAGI, per germline. In nucleotides, the CDR3 is TGTGCCAGCAGCGACTGGTCTGAAGCTGTCTTT. This gives the protein CASSDWSEAVF.

This clonotype has a count of ten or more. This rearrangement joins TRBV20-1 to TRBJ2-7; the match to TRBD1 covers 7 bases. The trim removed 1 base at V and 1 base at J, leaving 7 bases unmatched. The germline gives CDR1 DFQATT, CDR2 SNEGSKA (reference sequence). This CDR3 comprises 15 residues. CDR3 sequence reads: CSARGPRTGSYEQYF. The CDR3 DNA sequence: TGCAGTGCTAGAGGACCCAGGACAGGTTCCTACGAGCAGTACTTC.

Worth noting for this clonotype: The conserved phenylalanine or tryptophan normally closing the CDR3 is absent here, so this likely arose from a read error. This chain uses TRBV29-1 with TRBJ1-3; D is perhaps TRBD1 (6 bases). This CDR3 region has 12 residues. V was trimmed by 3 bases and J by 5 bases, leaving 8 bases between them. Germline-derived CDR1 and CDR2 are SQVTM and ANQGSEA. CDR3 loop: CSVDRGRNTIYL. DNA of the CDR3: TGCAGCGTTGACAGGGGTCGAAACACCATATATCTT.

This clonotype has at least ten counts. The rearrangement uses TRBV4-3 and TRBJ2-3; 9 nucleotides line up with TRBD2. V gave up 1 base and J gave up 1 base; unmatched junction bases: 0. CDR3 size: 15 residues. Per the germline V gene, CDR1 is LGHNA and CDR2 is YSLEER. For the CDR3, the DNA is TGCGCCAGCAGCCAAGTAGCGGGGGGCACAGATACGCAGTATTTT. Translated: CASSQVAGGTDTQYF.

This clonotype was seen many times. The gene calls are TRBV5-5 and TRBJ2-7, with a weak D call TRBD2 (5 bases). V shed 3 bases and J shed 1 base, with 8 bases lying between them. The CDR3 sequence is 13 residues long. Germline V gene data show CDR1 as SGHKS and CDR2 as YYEKEE (reference sequence). The CDR3 here is CASSWGASYEQYF. CDR3 coding DNA: TGTGCCAGCAGCTGGGGAGCATCCTACGAGCAGTACTTC.

In regard to this clonotype: This may stem from a read error, because a much larger clone lies one nucleotide away. The gene calls are TRBV6-6 and TRBJ2-1, with 7 bases that match TRBD2. The CDR3 is 15 amino acids. CDR1 and CDR2 (germline): MNHNY, SVGAGI (reference sequence). The DNA for the CDR3 is TGTGCCAGCAGTTACTCTGGGGGAGGGCCCTATGAGCAGCTCTTC. Translating it yields CASSYSGGGPYEQLF.

A few counts support this clonotype. Just one base apart from a much larger clone, this may be a read error. This chain joins TRBV7-9 and TRBJ2-2, with D tentatively TRBD2 (5 bases). The CDR3 is 15 residues long. Germline lookup yields CDR1 SEHNR and CDR2 FQNEAQ (reference sequence). CDR3 region: CASSLAPKNTGELVF. In DNA, the CDR3 is TGTGCCAGCAGCTTAGCCCCAAAGAACACCGGGGAGCTGGTTTTT.

The table lists this clonotype with a few counts. The chain recombines TRBV19 with TRBJ1-5, with a possible D match to TRBD1 (6 bases). The V gene lost 3 bases and the J gene lost 6 bases, with 12 bases spanning the gap. This CDR3 region has 14 residues. Germline loops: CDR1 LNHDA, CDR2 SQIVND (reference sequence). The DNA of the CDR3 is TGTGCCAGTAGTATGGGGGGCAGGGGTCAGCCCCAGCATTTT. As protein: CASSMGGRGQPQHF.

The sample holds many counts of this clonotype. V gene TRBV27 combines with J gene TRBJ1-1, with D hard to call. Germline CDR1 MNHEY, CDR2 SMNVEV (reference sequence). The CDR3 consists of 17 residues. Trimming removed 6 bases at V and 0 bases at J, with 20 bases between. As DNA, the CDR3 is TGTGCCAGCAGAGTGGGGTACCGCGACACCATGAACACTGAAGCTTTCTTT. Translating gives CASRVGYRDTMNTEAFF.

This clonotype showed up many times. CDR3 bases: TGTGCCAGCAGCCCCGAGACCGGGGCCGGGTGGGTAGATACGCAGTATTTT. Residues: CASSPETGAGWVDTQYF. The V call is TRBV7-9, the J call TRBJ2-3; either TRBD1 or TRBD2 may supply D (5 bases each). V was pared by 5 bases and J by 5 bases, with 23 bases between. Germline values: CDR1 SEHNR, CDR2 FQNEAQ (reference sequence). This CDR3 has 17 amino acids.

This clonotype was counted ten times or more. The V call is TRBV12-3 or TRBV12-4, the J call TRBJ2-5, with TRBD1 matching over 11 bases. CDR3 length: 14 amino acids. V lost 4 bases and J lost 6; bases outside the gene matches: 4. In DNA form, the CDR3 reads TGTGCCAGCAGTTCGGGACAGGGGGTAAAGACCCAGTACTTC. Protein: CASSSGQGVKTQYF.